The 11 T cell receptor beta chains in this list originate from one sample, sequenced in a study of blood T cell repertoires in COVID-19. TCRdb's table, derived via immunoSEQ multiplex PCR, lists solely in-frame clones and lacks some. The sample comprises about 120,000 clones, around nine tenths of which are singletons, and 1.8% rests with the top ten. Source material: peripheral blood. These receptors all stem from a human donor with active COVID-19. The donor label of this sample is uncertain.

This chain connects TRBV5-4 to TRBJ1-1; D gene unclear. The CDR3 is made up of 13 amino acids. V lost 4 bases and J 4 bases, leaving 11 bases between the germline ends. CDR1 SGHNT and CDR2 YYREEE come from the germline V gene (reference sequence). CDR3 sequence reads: CASSPDLVTEAFF. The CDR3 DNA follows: TGTGCCAGCAGCCCAGACTTGGTCACTGAAGCTTTCTTT.

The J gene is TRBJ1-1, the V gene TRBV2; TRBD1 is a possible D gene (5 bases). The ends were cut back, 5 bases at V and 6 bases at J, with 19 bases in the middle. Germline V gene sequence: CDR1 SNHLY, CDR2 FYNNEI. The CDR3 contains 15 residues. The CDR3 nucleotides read TGTGCCAGCAGTCCCGAGGTGGCAGGGATCTCTGAAGCTTTCTTT. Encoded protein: CASSPEVAGISEAFF.

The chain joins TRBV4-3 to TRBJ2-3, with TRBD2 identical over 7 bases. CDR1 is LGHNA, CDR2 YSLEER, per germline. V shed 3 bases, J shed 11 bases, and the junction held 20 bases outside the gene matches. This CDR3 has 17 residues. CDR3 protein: CASSQGGGPRKKDEQYF. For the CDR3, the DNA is TGCGCCAGCAGCCAGGGGGGGGGACCGCGCAAGAAAGACGAGCAGTATTTT.

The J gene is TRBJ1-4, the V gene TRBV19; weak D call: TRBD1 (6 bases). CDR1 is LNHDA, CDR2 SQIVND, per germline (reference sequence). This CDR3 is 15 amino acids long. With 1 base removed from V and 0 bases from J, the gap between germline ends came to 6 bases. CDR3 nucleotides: TGTGCCAGTAGTATAGGGACAGCAACTAATGAAAAACTGTTTTTT. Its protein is CASSIGTATNEKLFF.

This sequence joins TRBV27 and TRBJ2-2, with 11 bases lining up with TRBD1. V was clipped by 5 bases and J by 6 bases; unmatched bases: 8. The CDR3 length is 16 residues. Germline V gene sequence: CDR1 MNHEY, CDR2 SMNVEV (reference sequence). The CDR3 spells CASSLLPGQGAGELFF. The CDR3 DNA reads TGTGCCAGCAGTCTCCTCCCGGGACAGGGGGCCGGGGAGCTGTTTTTT.

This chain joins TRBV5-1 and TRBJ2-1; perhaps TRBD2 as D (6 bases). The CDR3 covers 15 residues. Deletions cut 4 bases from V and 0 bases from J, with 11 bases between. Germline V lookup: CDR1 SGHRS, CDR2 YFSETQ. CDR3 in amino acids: CASSTGGTSYNEQFF. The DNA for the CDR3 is TGCGCCAGCAGCACCGGGGGAACCTCCTACAATGAGCAGTTCTTC.

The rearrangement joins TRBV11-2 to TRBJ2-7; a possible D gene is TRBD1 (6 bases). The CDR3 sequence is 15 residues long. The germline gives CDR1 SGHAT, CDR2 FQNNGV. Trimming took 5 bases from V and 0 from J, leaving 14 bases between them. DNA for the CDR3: TGTGCCAGCAGCCTCCGGGTGGACAGCTCCTACGAGCAGTACTTC. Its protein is CASSLRVDSSYEQYF.

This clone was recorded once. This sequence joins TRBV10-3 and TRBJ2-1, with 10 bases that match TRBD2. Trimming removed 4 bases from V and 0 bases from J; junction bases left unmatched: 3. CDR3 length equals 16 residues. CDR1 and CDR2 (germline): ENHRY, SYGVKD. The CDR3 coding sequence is TGTGCCATCAGTGCACTAGCGGGGACCTCCTACAATGAGCAGTTCTTC. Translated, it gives CAISALAGTSYNEQFF.

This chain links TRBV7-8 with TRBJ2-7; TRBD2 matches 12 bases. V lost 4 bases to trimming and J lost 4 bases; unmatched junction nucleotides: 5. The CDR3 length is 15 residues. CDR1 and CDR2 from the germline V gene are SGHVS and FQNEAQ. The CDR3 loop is CASSSLTSGGYEQYF. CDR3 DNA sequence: TGTGCCAGCAGCTCCCTGACTAGCGGGGGATACGAGCAGTACTTC.

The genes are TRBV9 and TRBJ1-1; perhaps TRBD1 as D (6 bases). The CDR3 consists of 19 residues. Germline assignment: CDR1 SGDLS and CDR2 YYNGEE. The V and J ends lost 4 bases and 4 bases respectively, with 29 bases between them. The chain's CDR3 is CASSPGGRGGANSVTEAFF. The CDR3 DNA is TGTGCCAGCAGCCCCGGGGGGAGGGGGGGCGCTAATTCGGTCACTGAAGCTTTCTTT.

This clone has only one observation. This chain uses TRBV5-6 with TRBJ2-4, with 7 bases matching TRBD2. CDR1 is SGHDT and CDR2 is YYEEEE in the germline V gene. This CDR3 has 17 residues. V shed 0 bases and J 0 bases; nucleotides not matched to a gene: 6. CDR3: CASSLVLGGRAKNIQYF. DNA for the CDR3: TGTGCCAGCAGCTTGGTGCTGGGAGGGAGAGCCAAAAACATTCAGTACTTC.